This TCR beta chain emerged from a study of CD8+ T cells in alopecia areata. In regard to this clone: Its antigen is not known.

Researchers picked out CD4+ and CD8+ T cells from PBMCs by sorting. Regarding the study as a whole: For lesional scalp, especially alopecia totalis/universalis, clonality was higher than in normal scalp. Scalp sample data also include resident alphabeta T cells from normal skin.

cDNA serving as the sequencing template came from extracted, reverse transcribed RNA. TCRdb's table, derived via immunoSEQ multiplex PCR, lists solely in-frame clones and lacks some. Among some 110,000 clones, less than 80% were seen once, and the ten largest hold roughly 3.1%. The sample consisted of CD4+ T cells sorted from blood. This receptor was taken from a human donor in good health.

The CDR3 spells CASSFRLNNYGYTF. CDR3 nucleotides: TGTGCCAGCAGCTTTAGGCTAAATAACTATGGCTACACCTTC. The chain links TRBV7-2 to TRBJ1-2; no reliable D call. The CDR3 covers 14 residues. V lost 3 bases to trimming and J lost 1 base, with 9 bases between them. Germline V gene data show CDR1 as SGHTA and CDR2 as FQGNSA.